The rows below give T cell receptor beta chains drawn from one sample of a study of T-cell reconstitution after alpha-beta-depleted transplantation in children. Each CDR3 protein is one row after TCRdb ran MiXCR on the PCR reads. Of some 600,000 distinct CDR3 sequences in the sample, 16% are singletons; the top ten hold approximately 1%. The sequencing here drew on PBMCs from the stem cell graft donor, taken from the stem cell graft. These receptors were collected from a human donor who donated a stem cell graft to a child with acute myeloid leukemia. CDR3s leave out the opening cysteine and the closing phenylalanine or tryptophan. The order of the fields is CDR3 length, V gene, D gene, J gene, clone size, CDR3 protein. D genes are given only for firm matches. Only some rows state a clone size, as once, few, many or a class for expanded clones.

15	TRBV11-1	-	TRBJ1-1	-	ASSKHRDLGMNTEAF
13	TRBV27	-	TRBJ1-5	-	ASTSIGTVDQPQH
13	TRBV10-3	TRBD1	TRBJ1-2	few	AISDPGGGNYGYT
11	TRBV15	-	TRBJ1-1	-	ATSRDPDTEAF
12	TRBV5-1	TRBD2	TRBJ2-5	-	ASSLAGQEETQY
13	TRBV7-8	TRBD1	TRBJ1-2	-	ASSFSQGIIYGYT
11	TRBV5-6	-	TRBJ1-1	many	ASSFASRTEAF
12	TRBV6-4	TRBD1	TRBJ2-2	many	ASRRQGNTGELF
10	TRBV2	TRBD1	TRBJ1-5	few	ASRLPGTGLD
11	TRBV7-2	-	TRBJ1-4	many	ASSPEGDEKLF
11	TRBV5-4	-	TRBJ2-1	few	ASSFGGQSEQF
13	TRBV6-5	TRBD1	TRBJ2-7	few	ASSYRDRGVYEQY
13	TRBV4-2	-	TRBJ1-3	many	ASSPPDTTGNTIY
12	TRBV27	TRBD1	TRBJ1-1	-	ASSSWDRGPEAF
13	TRBV2	TRBD2	TRBJ2-1	-	ASSRSGGALDEQF
11	TRBV19	-	TRBJ1-5	once	ASSGTDNQPQH
14	TRBV20-1	TRBD1	TRBJ1-2	-	CADPRRTGGDYGYT
13	TRBV5-1	-	TRBJ2-3	-	ASSLRRGVTDTQY